Following are 6 T cell receptor beta chains from one sample sequenced in a study of T cell changes during pregnancy in multiple sclerosis. Assay: immunoSEQ multiplex PCR; the TCRdb copy retains only in-frame clones and omits some. In the table there are about 87,000 clones, just over 90% of which are singletons. Sequencing was performed on peripheral blood, taken in the third trimester of pregnancy. Receptors originate from a female donor in good health, enrolled as a control in a pregnancy study.

This chain joins TRBV28 and TRBJ2-2; TRBD2 aligns across 10 bases. There are 15 residues in the CDR3. V lost 4 bases, J lost 6 bases, and 5 bases stayed unmatched. Germline V gene data show CDR1 as MDHEN and CDR2 as SYDVKM. CDR3 region: CASSSTGTSAGELFF. The CDR3 nucleotides are TGTGCCAGCAGTTCAACCGGGACTAGCGCCGGGGAGCTGTTTTTT.

This chain joins TRBV6-6 and TRBJ1-4; 10 nucleotides align to TRBD1. The V gene end was trimmed by 5 bases and the J gene end by 8 bases; junction bases not matched to a gene: 11. The CDR3 extends over 16 amino acids. The germline V gene encodes CDR1 MNHNY and CDR2 SVGAGI (reference sequence). The CDR3 loop is CASSPDRGEVEEKLFF. Here the CDR3 DNA reads TGTGCCAGCAGTCCGGACAGGGGGGAAGTAGAGGAAAAACTGTTTTTT.

The chain links TRBV19 to TRBJ1-5; the D is unclear. The V gene's germline CDR1 is LNHDA and CDR2 SQIVND (reference sequence). CDR3 length: 15 amino acids. The V gene lost 5 bases and the J gene lost 1 base, with 12 bases spanning the gap. In DNA, the CDR3 is TGTGCCAGTAGTGCCAGAACCGGGAGCAATCAGCCCCAGCATTTT. Translation gives CASSARTGSNQPQHF.

J is TRBJ2-7 and V is TRBV4-1, with 7 bases identical to TRBD2. This CDR3 spans 17 amino acids. Looked up from germline, CDR1 is MGHRA and CDR2 is YSYEKL. The J segment lost 4 bases and the V segment lost 1 base, leaving 13 bases of the junction unmatched. CDR3 sequence reads: CASSQVAGPSGDYEQYF. CDR3 nucleotide sequence: TGCGCCAGCAGCCAAGTAGCCGGGCCTAGCGGAGATTACGAGCAGTACTTC.

The chain has TRBV28 and TRBJ2-7; TRBD1 aligns across 9 bases. This CDR3 is 16 amino acids long. Germline CDR1 MDHEN, CDR2 SYDVKM. The trim removed 6 bases at V and 2 bases at J, leaving 11 bases unmatched. As DNA, the CDR3 is TGTGCCAGCAGCACCGGCAGGGGACAGGGAACCTACGAGCAGTACTTC. Translated: CASSTGRGQGTYEQYF.

V and J are TRBV6-4 and TRBJ2-3; 9 bases are shared with TRBD2. CDR1 is MRHNA and CDR2 is SNTAGT in the germline V gene. The CDR3 is made up of 15 amino acids. The junction had 6 bases not matched to a gene; V was cut back by 4 bases and J by 4 bases. The CDR3 sequence is CASSVGLAGSDTQYF. The DNA for the CDR3 is TGTGCCAGCAGTGTGGGGCTAGCGGGATCAGATACGCAGTATTTT.